This TCR beta chain was profiled in a study of Ad26.COV2.S vaccination and SARS-CoV-2 variants. The wider study: Ad26.COV2.S arm of COV1001 included the donor.

Indicated treatment: approximately 18 received Ad26.COV2.S at low or high dose, single or two shots; a few received placebo; per-sample allocation not given. Sampling was done on day 63 after the first vaccine or placebo injection. Study conclusions and caveats: The breadth of spike-specific CD8+ and CD4+ T cell responses after vaccination was reportedly substantial. Placebo recipients had lower spike-specific TCR breadth than vaccine recipients. Researchers reported similar non-spike TCR breadth in vaccine and placebo recipients.

The protocol was immunoSEQ multiplex PCR, while the TCRdb copy is restricted to in-frame clones and leaves out a portion. The data contain some 330,000 clones, under 90% of them singletons. Details on this clone: The antigen remains undetermined.

Sample: peripheral blood, taken in a trial of Ad26.COV2.S vaccine versus placebo. The sequence was obtained from a person aged 18 to 65 who received the Ad26.COV2.S COVID-19 vaccine or a placebo.

The CDR3 sequence is CASSRGPGQGASLWDYGYTF. CDR3 coding DNA: TGTGCCAGCAGCCGCGGCCCAGGACAGGGGGCGAGTTTATGGGACTATGGCTACACCTTC. V usage is TRBV27 and J usage is TRBJ1-2; TRBD1 matches at 11 bases. V was clipped by 6 bases and J by 3 bases; unmatched bases: 21. The germline gives CDR1 MNHEY, CDR2 SMNVEV (reference sequence). The CDR3 totals 20 residues.